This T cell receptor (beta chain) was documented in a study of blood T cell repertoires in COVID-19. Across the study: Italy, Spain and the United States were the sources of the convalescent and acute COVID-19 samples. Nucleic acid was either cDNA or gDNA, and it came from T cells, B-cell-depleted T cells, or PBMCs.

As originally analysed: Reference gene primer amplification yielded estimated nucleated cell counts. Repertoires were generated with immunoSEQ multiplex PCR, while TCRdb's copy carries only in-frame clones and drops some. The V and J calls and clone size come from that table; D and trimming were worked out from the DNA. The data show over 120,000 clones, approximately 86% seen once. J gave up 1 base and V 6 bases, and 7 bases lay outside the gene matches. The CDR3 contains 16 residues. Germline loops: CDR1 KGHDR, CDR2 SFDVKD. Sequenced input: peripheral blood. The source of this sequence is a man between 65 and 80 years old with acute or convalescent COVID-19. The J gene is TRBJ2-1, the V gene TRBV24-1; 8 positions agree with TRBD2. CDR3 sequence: CATSIGGGGSYNEQFF. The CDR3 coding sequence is TGTGCCACCAGTATTGGGGGCGGGGGGTCCTACAATGAGCAGTTCTTC.